This record covers a single TCR beta chain. The sample belongs to a study of patients and donors after allogeneic stem cell transplantation. TCRdb itself ran the RT-PCR reads through MiXCR, one entry per CDR3 protein. The repertoire consists of 400,000 to 500,000 distinct CDR3 sequences, with roughly 17% occurring once and the leading ten covering around 7.9%. The V and J ends lost 5 bases and 3 bases respectively, with 14 bases between them. The CDR3 consists of 14 residues. V and J are TRBV12-3 or TRBV12-4 and TRBJ2-7; D is perhaps TRBD1 or TRBD2 (5 bases each). The specimen was blood, either unsorted or a sorted T cell fraction (not recorded which). The source is a human donor who was either an allogeneic HSCT recipient or a stem cell or donor lymphocyte infusion donor (not recorded which). It is not recorded whose cells these are; they may come from a transplant donor. As DNA, the CDR3 is TGTGCCAGCAGTACCTGGGACGCCCTCTACGAGCAGTACTTC. Amino acids: CASSTWDALYEQYF.